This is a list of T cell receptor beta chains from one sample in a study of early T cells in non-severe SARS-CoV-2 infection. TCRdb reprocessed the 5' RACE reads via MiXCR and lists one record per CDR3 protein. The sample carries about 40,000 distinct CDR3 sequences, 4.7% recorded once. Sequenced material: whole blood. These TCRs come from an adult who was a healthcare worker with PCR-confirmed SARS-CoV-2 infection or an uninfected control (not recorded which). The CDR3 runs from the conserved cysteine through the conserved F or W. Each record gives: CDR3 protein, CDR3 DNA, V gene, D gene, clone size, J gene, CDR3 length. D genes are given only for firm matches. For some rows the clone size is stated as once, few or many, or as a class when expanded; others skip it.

CDR3: CASSSRGGATYNEQFF
DNA: TGTGCCAGCAGCTCCCGTGGCGGGGCAACCTACAATGAGCAGTTCTTC
V: TRBV11-2
D: NA
size: many
J: TRBJ2-1
length: 16

CDR3: CASTGSVGEKLFF
DNA: TGTGCCAGCACGGGCTCGGTGGGTGAAAAACTGTTTTTT
V: TRBV28
D: NA
size: many
J: TRBJ1-4
length: 13

CDR3: CASSLGLVGGTDTQYF
DNA: TGTGCCAGCAGCTTAGGTCTCGTCGGGGGCACAGATACGCAGTATTTT
V: TRBV11-2
D: NA
size: many
J: TRBJ2-3
length: 16

CDR3: CASSRTTNYGYTF
DNA: TGTGCCAGCAGCAGGACTACTAACTATGGCTACACCTTC
V: TRBV27
D: NA
size: many
J: TRBJ1-2
length: 13

CDR3: CASSALLAGELFF
DNA: TGTGCCAGCAGCGCCCTACTGGCCGGGGAGCTGTTTTTT
V: TRBV7-2
D: NA
size: many
J: TRBJ2-2
length: 13

CDR3: CASSRSAGHGIIYF
DNA: TGTGCCAGCAGCCGATCCGCAGGACACGGGATAATTTACTTC
V: TRBV3-1
D: NA
size: NA
J: TRBJ2-4
length: 14

CDR3: CASSQETRHEQYF
DNA: TGCGCCAGCAGCCAAGAAACTCGTCACGAGCAGTACTTC
V: TRBV4-3
D: NA
size: many
J: TRBJ2-7
length: 13

CDR3: CASSPTGQAEWEQYF
DNA: TGTGCCAGCTCACCTACGGGACAGGCAGAATGGGAGCAGTACTTC
V: TRBV18
D: TRBD1
size: many
J: TRBJ2-7
length: 15

CDR3: CASSPTGAANEKLFF
DNA: TGTGCCAGCAGCCCCACGGGGGCAGCTAATGAAAAACTGTTTTTT
V: TRBV9
D: NA
size: many
J: TRBJ1-4
length: 15

CDR3: CSARDRGQPFYGYTF
DNA: TGCAGTGCTAGAGATCGGGGACAGCCTTTCTATGGCTACACCTTC
V: TRBV20-1
D: TRBD1
size: NA
J: TRBJ1-2
length: 15

CDR3: CASSERTAGRQFF
DNA: TGTGCCAGCAGTGAACGGACAGCTGGGCGGCAGTTCTTC
V: TRBV2
D: NA
size: many
J: TRBJ2-1
length: 13

CDR3: CSARIPSSLETQYF
DNA: TGCAGTGCTAGAATTCCTAGCAGTTTGGAGACCCAGTACTTC
V: TRBV20-1
D: NA
size: many
J: TRBJ2-5
length: 14

CDR3: CASSSGGLAGGPGAQYF
DNA: TGTGCCAGCAGCTCTGGAGGACTAGCGGGAGGGCCGGGGGCCCAGTACTTC
V: TRBV5-6
D: TRBD2
size: few
J: TRBJ2-5
length: 17

CDR3: CATSESGLAGTYNEQFF
DNA: TGTGCCACCAGTGAATCCGGACTAGCGGGCACCTACAATGAGCAGTTCTTC
V: TRBV24-1
D: TRBD2
size: many
J: TRBJ2-1
length: 17

CDR3: CASSKDTGANVLTF
DNA: TGTGCCAGCAGTAAGGATACCGGGGCCAACGTCCTGACTTTC
V: TRBV6-5
D: NA
size: NA
J: TRBJ2-6
length: 14

CDR3: CASSVDRAVAEAFF
DNA: TGTGCCAGTAGTGTGGACAGGGCGGTAGCTGAAGCTTTCTTT
V: TRBV19
D: TRBD1
size: NA
J: TRBJ1-1
length: 14

CDR3: CASSSLAGSDTQYF
DNA: TGTGCCAGCAGTTCGTTAGCGGGATCAGATACGCAGTATTTT
V: TRBV12-3/TRBV12-4
D: TRBD2
size: few
J: TRBJ2-3
length: 14

CDR3: CASSLPGQGMGNTEAFF
DNA: TGTGCCAGCAGCTTGCCCGGACAGGGTATGGGGAACACTGAAGCTTTCTTT
V: TRBV7-8
D: TRBD1
size: many
J: TRBJ1-1
length: 17

CDR3: CASSFVHSSTDTQYF
DNA: TGTGCCAGCAGTTTTGTCCACAGTTCCACAGATACGCAGTATTTT
V: TRBV12-3/TRBV12-4
D: NA
size: few
J: TRBJ2-3
length: 15

CDR3: CASSNRLGAEEQYF
DNA: TGTGCCAGCAGCAACAGGTTGGGGGCGGAGGAGCAGTACTTC
V: TRBV7-8
D: NA
size: many
J: TRBJ2-7
length: 14

CDR3: CASSPYSARDTGELFF
DNA: TGTGCCAGCAGCCCCTACAGTGCTCGGGACACCGGGGAGCTGTTTTTT
V: TRBV7-8
D: NA
size: many
J: TRBJ2-2
length: 16

CDR3: CASRDPGLAGGKQFF
DNA: TGTGCCAGTCGAGACCCGGGACTAGCGGGAGGAAAGCAGTTCTTC
V: TRBV19
D: TRBD2
size: few
J: TRBJ2-1
length: 15

CDR3: CASSSGTNWAYEQYF
DNA: TGCGCCAGCAGCTCCGGGACCAATTGGGCCTACGAGCAGTACTTC
V: TRBV5-1
D: NA
size: few
J: TRBJ2-7
length: 15

CDR3: CASSYATSGEQFF
DNA: TGTGCCAGCAGCTACGCCACTAGCGGTGAGCAGTTCTTC
V: TRBV2
D: TRBD2
size: NA
J: TRBJ2-1
length: 13

CDR3: CASSLDSGGTFYEQYF
DNA: TGTGCCAGCAGCTTAGATAGCGGGGGGACATTCTACGAGCAGTACTTC
V: TRBV11-2
D: TRBD2
size: few
J: TRBJ2-7
length: 16

CDR3: CASSFDREETQYF
DNA: TGCGCCAGCAGCTTCGACAGGGAAGAGACCCAGTACTTC
V: TRBV5-1
D: TRBD1
size: few
J: TRBJ2-5
length: 13

CDR3: CATSATGGPANEQFF
DNA: TGTGCCACCAGTGCGACGGGGGGACCTGCCAATGAGCAGTTCTTC
V: TRBV24-1
D: TRBD2
size: few
J: TRBJ2-1
length: 15